This T cell receptor (beta chain) was sequenced during a study of blood T cell repertoires in COVID-19. Whole-study context: The cDNA or gDNA used as material had been derived from T cells, B-cell-depleted T cells, or PBMCs.

Study processing details: Reference gene primer amplification in the assay estimated nucleated cell counts. TCRdb's table, derived via immunoSEQ multiplex PCR, lists solely in-frame clones and lacks some. V, J and clone size were drawn from that table, and D and trimming were deduced from the DNA. The table has under 150,000 clones, 85% to 90% seen once. The CDR3 length is 16 residues. Unmatched junction bases numbered 7, after V lost 1 base and J lost 5 bases. Germline CDR1 is MNHNS and CDR2 is SASEGT. This clonotype was obtained from a human donor in a cohort sampled during active COVID-19. Sequenced sample: peripheral blood. The V and J genes are TRBV6-1 and TRBJ2-3; the match to TRBD2 covers 9 bases. DNA for the CDR3: TGTGCCAGCAGTGAAGTTCCTAGCGGGGTGAGAGATACGCAGTATTTT. Translating gives CASSEVPSGVRDTQYF.